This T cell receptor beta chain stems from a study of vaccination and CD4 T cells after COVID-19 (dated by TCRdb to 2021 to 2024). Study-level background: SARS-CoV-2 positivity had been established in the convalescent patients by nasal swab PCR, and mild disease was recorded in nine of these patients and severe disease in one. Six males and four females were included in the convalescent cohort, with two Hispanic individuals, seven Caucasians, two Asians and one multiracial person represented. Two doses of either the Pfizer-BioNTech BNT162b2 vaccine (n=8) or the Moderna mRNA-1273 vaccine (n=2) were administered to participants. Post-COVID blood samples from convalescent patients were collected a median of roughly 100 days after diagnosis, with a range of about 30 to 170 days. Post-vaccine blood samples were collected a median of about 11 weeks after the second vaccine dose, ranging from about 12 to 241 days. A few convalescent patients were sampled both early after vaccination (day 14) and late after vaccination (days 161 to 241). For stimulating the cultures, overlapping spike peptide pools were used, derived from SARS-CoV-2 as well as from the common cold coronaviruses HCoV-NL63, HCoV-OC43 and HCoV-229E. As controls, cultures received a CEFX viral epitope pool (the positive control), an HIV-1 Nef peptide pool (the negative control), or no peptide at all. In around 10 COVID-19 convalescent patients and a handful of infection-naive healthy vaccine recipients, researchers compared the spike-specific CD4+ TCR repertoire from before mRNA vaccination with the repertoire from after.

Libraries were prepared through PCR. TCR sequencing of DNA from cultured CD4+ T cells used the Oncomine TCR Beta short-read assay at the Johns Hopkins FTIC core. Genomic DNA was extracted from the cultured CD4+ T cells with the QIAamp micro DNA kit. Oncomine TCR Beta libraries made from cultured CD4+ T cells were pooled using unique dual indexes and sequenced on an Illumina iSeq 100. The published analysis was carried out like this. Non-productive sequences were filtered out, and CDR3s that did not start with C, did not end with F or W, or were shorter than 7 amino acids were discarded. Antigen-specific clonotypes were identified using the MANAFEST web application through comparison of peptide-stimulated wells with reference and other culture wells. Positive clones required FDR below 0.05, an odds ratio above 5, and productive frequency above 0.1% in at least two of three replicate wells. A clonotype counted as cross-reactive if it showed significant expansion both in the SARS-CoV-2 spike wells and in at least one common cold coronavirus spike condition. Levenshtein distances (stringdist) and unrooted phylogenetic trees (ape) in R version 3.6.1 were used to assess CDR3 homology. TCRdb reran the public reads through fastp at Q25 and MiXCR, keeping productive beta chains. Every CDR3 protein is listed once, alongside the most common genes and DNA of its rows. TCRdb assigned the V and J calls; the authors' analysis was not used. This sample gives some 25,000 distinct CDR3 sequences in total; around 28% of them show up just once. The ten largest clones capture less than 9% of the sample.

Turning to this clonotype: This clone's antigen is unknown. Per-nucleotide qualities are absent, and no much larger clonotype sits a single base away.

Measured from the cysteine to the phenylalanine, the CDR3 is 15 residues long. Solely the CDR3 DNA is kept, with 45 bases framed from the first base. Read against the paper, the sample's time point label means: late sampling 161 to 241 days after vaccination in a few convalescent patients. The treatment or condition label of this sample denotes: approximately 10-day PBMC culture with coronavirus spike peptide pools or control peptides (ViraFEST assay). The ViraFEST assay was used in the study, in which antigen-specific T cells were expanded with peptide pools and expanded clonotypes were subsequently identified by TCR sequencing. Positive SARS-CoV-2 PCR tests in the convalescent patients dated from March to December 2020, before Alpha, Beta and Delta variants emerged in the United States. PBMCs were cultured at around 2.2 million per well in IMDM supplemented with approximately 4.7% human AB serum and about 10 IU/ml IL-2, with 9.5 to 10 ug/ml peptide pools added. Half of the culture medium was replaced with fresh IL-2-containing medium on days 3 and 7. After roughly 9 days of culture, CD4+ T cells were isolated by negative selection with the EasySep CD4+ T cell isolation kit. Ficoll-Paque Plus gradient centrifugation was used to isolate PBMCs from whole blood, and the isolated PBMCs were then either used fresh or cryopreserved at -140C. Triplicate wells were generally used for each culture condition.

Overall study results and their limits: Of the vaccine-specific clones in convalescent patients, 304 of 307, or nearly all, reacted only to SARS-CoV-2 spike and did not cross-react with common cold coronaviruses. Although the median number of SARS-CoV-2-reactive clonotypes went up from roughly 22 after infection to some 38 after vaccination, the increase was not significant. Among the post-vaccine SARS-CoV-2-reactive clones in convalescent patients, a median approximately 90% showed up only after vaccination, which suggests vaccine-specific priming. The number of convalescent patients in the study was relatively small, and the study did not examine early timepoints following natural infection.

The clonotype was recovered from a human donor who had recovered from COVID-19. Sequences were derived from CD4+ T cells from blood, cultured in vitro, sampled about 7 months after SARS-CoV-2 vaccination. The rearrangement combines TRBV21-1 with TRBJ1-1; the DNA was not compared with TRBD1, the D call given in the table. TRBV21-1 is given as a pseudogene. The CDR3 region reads CASSKGRGRNTEAFF. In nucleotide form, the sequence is TGTGCCAGCAGCAAAGGGAGGGGGAGGAACACTGAAGCTTTCTTT.